This T cell receptor beta chain comes out of a study of control samples from healthy donors and cancer patients. Some clones are missing from TCRdb's copy, which holds only in-frame ones; the method was immunoSEQ multiplex PCR. Counted here are 130,000 to 150,000 clones, approximately 94% occurring once; the ten biggest clones make up roughly 6.2%. The CDR3 covers 14 residues. Trimming removed 3 bases from V and 5 bases from J; junction bases left unmatched: 6. Germline CDR1 and CDR2: SQVTM and ANQGSEA. The rearrangement joins TRBV29-1 to TRBJ1-2; 10 nucleotides agree with TRBD1. Sequenced: blood. This sequence originates from a man between 18 and 35 years old in good health. CDR3 bases: TGCAGCGTTGAGGCGGACAGGGGGTTGTATGGCTACACCTTC. It encodes CSVEADRGLYGYTF.